Listed here are 22 T cell receptor beta chains from one sample, sequenced in a study of T cells in Graves' hyperthyroidism and ophthalmopathy. Researchers amplified the TCR beta CDR3 regions from RNA transcripts. HTBI primers drove first-round RT-PCR of the TCR CDR3. TCRdb redid the calling of the multiplex PCR reads with MiXCR, one entry per CDR3 protein. The sample includes around 340,000 distinct CDR3 sequences, around 18% of them seen just once. The source material was blood. Source of these receptors: a woman between 40 and 55 years old with Graves' ophthalmopathy.

This clonotype came up many times. This chain joins TRBV28 and TRBJ2-7, with 7 bases fitting TRBD1. The CDR3 consists of 15 residues. In germline, CDR1 is MDHEN, CDR2 SYDVKM. V was pared by 6 bases and J by 0 bases, with 8 bases of the junction left unmatched. DNA of the CDR3: TGTGCCAGCAGCAAACGGGACAGCTACTCCTACGAGCAGTACTTC. This sequence encodes CASSKRDSYSYEQYF. Looking up the rest from reference TRBV28 and TRBJ2-7 gives the full variable domain: DVKVTQSSRYLVKRTGEKVFLECVQDMDHENMFWYRQDPGLGLRLIYFSYDVKMKEKGDIPEGYSVSREKKERFSLILESASTNQTSMYLCASSKRDSYSYEQYFGPGTRLTVT.

This clonotype came up many times. The chain employs TRBV5-1 and TRBJ1-6; 7 nucleotides align to TRBD1. CDR1 is SGHRS, CDR2 YFSETQ, per germline. V gave up 0 bases and J gave up 10 bases; unmatched junction bases: 4. The CDR3 has 14 residues. CDR3 loop: CASSLEGRGSPLHF. The CDR3 DNA is TGCGCCAGCAGCTTGGAGGGCAGGGGGTCACCCCTCCACTTT.

The CDR3 coding sequence is TGTGCCAGCAGCTTAGCTAGCGGGGGGTACGAGCAGTACTTC. This sequence encodes CASSLASGGYEQYF. The chain joins TRBV7-2 to TRBJ2-7; TRBD2 matches 10 bases. Germline V gene lookup returns CDR1 SGHTA and CDR2 FQGNSA. The CDR3 length is 14 residues. V shed 0 bases, J shed 4 bases, and the junction held 0 bases outside the gene matches. The complete variable domain, with remaining parts taken from reference TRBV7-2 and TRBJ2-7, reads GAGVSQSPSNKVTEKGKDVELRCDPISGHTALYWYRQSLGQGLEFLIYFQGNSAPDKSGLPSDRFSAERTGGSVSTLTIQRTQQEDSAVYLCASSLASGGYEQYFGPGTRLTVT.

About this clonotype: One junction end disagrees with the germline gene, perhaps due to a read error. The chain joins TRBV7-7 to TRBJ2-7; D remains ambiguous. The CDR3 is 14 amino acids. CDR1 and CDR2 from the germline V gene are SSHAT and FNYEAQ (reference sequence). The CDR3, as DNA: TGTGCTAGCAGCCCCGCAGAGAGCTCCTACGAGCAGTACTTC. Protein sequence: CASSPAESSYEQYF.

This clonotype has ten or more counts. The chain uses TRBV7-9 and TRBJ2-7; 9 nucleotides line up with TRBD1. Germline V gene data show CDR1 as SEHNR and CDR2 as FQNEAQ (reference sequence). The CDR3 spans 15 residues. The trim removed 5 bases at V and 1 base at J, leaving 6 bases unmatched. CDR3 nucleotide sequence: TGTGCCAGCAGCCGGACAGGGGTCATATCCTACGAGCAGTACTTC. Protein: CASSRTGVISYEQYF.

The rearrangement joins TRBV29-1 to TRBJ2-7; 15 bases are shared with TRBD2. The germline gives CDR1 SQVTM, CDR2 ANQGSEA. The length of the CDR3 is 15 residues. After removal of 6 bases from V and 6 bases from J, the junction contained 9 bases not matched to a gene. The CDR3 bases are TGCAGCGTCCTAGGGACTAGCGGGAGGAAAGGCGAGCAGTACTTC. This sequence encodes CSVLGTSGRKGEQYF.

In its sample, this clonotype was seen many times. The J gene is TRBJ1-1, the V gene TRBV20-1; TRBD1 might be the D (5 bases). Germline assignment: CDR1 DFQATT and CDR2 SNEGSKA (reference sequence). The CDR3 is 13 residues long. Trimming took off 6 bases at V and 3 bases at J, with 14 bases between the two ends. CDR3 loop: CSARAGGDTEAFF. In nucleotides, the CDR3 is TGCAGTGCCAGGGCTGGGGGGGACACTGAAGCTTTCTTT.

This clonotype was observed at least ten times. The rearrangement uses TRBV20-1 and TRBJ2-3, with D uncertain. This CDR3 comprises 15 residues. V gave up 3 bases and J gave up 2 bases, with 15 bases separating them. Germline-derived CDR1 and CDR2 are DFQATT and SNEGSKA (reference sequence). The CDR3 sequence is CSASWATVNTDTQYF. CDR3 coding DNA: TGCAGTGCTAGCTGGGCTACGGTGAACACAGATACGCAGTATTTT.

At least ten counts were recorded for this clonotype. This chain connects TRBV28 to TRBJ2-7; 14 bases fit TRBD2. The length of the CDR3 is 19 residues. CDR1 and CDR2 (germline): MDHEN, SYDVKM. After removal of 6 bases from V and 1 base from J, the junction contained 14 bases not matched to a gene. The CDR3: CASRPEGTSGSLLSYEQYF. In DNA, the CDR3 is TGTGCCAGCAGACCAGAGGGGACTAGCGGGAGTCTATTATCCTACGAGCAGTACTTC.

The rearrangement joins TRBV20-1 to TRBJ1-2, with a possible D match to TRBD1 (5 bases). Germline loops: CDR1 DFQATT, CDR2 SNEGSKA (reference sequence). V was pared by 1 base and J by 4 bases, with 13 bases between. This CDR3 region has 14 residues. CDR3 region: CSARVLTAGYGYTF. The CDR3 nucleotides read TGCAGTGCTAGAGTCCTGACAGCCGGCTATGGCTACACCTTC.

This clonotype came up many times. This chain uses TRBV6-1 with TRBJ2-5, with 7 nucleotides matching TRBD1. The germline gives CDR1 MNHNS, CDR2 SASEGT. Trimming removed 10 bases from V and 2 bases from J; junction bases left unmatched: 10. This CDR3 contains 14 residues. The CDR3, as DNA: TGTGCCACCTGGGCGACAGGGAGACAAGAGACCCAGTACTTC. Translation: CATWATGRQETQYF.

This clonotype came up many times. The V gene is TRBV20-1, the J gene TRBJ2-7, with a tentative D call TRBD1 (5 bases). CDR1 and CDR2 from the germline V gene are DFQATT and SNEGSKA (reference sequence). V lost 3 bases and J lost 7, with 10 bases in between. The CDR3 contains 11 residues. CDR3 residues: CSASQGREQYF. CDR3 DNA: TGCAGTGCTAGCCAGGGAAGGGAGCAGTACTTC.

Concerning this clonotype: The germline gene is not matched at one end of the junction; a read error may be the cause. The chain combines TRBV30 with TRBJ1-2; possible D gene TRBD1, 5 bases. CDR3 length: 12 amino acids. Germline V gene lookup returns CDR1 GTSNPN and CDR2 SVGIG (reference sequence). This chain's CDR3 is CAWIAKGYGYIF. The DNA of the CDR3 is TGTGCCTGGATAGCTAAGGGGTACGGCTACATCTTC.

This clonotype was seen ten or more times. The rearrangement joins TRBV9 to TRBJ1-1; D is undetermined. CDR1 is SGDLS, CDR2 YYNGEE, per germline. Trimming removed 0 bases from V and 1 base from J, with 10 bases in between. The CDR3 contains 15 residues. As DNA, the CDR3 is TGTGCCAGCAGCGTAGGACCGTCCCAGAACACTGAAGCTTTCTTT. Translated: CASSVGPSQNTEAFF.

This clonotype was seen ten or more times. CDR3 bases: TGTTCCAACCGCGGGGTGGACCAAGAGACCCAGTACTTC. Encoded protein: CSNRGVDQETQYF. This chain uses TRBV7-9 with TRBJ2-5; possible D gene TRBD2, 6 bases. In germline, CDR1 is SEHNR, CDR2 FQNEAQ (reference sequence). CDR3 length: 13 residues. Combining the CDR3 with reference TRBV7-9 and TRBJ2-5 gives the whole variable domain DTGVSQNPRHKITKRGQNVTFRCDPISEHNRLYWYRQTLGQGPEFLTYFQNEAQLEKSRLLSDRFSAERPKGSFSTLEIQRTEQGDSAMYLCSNRGVDQETQYFGPGTRLLVL.

This clonotype was detected ten times or more. As DNA, the CDR3 is TGTGCCAGCAGTAGGGTGGCGGGGGGGACCATGATCGAGACCCAGTACTTC. Protein sequence: CASSRVAGGTMIETQYF. The V gene is TRBV27, the J gene TRBJ2-5; 9 positions match TRBD2. The germline V gene has CDR1 MNHEY and CDR2 SMNVEV (reference sequence). This CDR3 is 17 amino acids long. J was trimmed by 5 bases and V by 5 bases; bases with no gene match: 15.

The chain joins TRBV12-3 or TRBV12-4 to TRBJ1-2, with D tentatively TRBD1 (6 bases). The ends were cut back, 6 bases at V and 6 bases at J, with 14 bases in the middle. This CDR3 is built from 13 residues. The CDR3 DNA follows: TGTGCCAGCAGGTCTGGACAGCGGGATGGCTACACCTTC. Translating gives CASRSGQRDGYTF.

This clonotype occurred many times. The chain carries TRBV7-9 and TRBJ2-7, with a weak D call TRBD1 (5 bases). CDR3 length: 12 amino acids. The germline gives CDR1 SEHNR, CDR2 FQNEAQ (reference sequence). V was cut by 6 bases and J by 1 base, with 7 bases left in between. The CDR3 DNA reads as TGTGCCAGCAGTTGGACATCCTACGAGCAGTACTTC. Its translation: CASSWTSYEQYF.

This clonotype was detected ten times or more. This sequence joins TRBV19 and TRBJ2-3; 8 bases align to TRBD1. Germline values: CDR1 LNHDA, CDR2 SQIVND (reference sequence). The V segment lost 5 bases and the J segment 4 bases; nucleotides outside the gene matches: 5. This CDR3 region has 14 residues. The CDR3 bases are TGTGCCAGTAGTCTTGGACAGGGTCCAGATACGCAGTATTTT. It encodes CASSLGQGPDTQYF.

This clonotype was observed at least ten times. The chain carries TRBV20-1 and TRBJ1-1; TRBD1 might be the D (6 bases). The CDR3 has 14 amino acids. Germline V gene data show CDR1 as DFQATT and CDR2 as SNEGSKA (reference sequence). V lost 0 bases, J lost 0 bases, and 8 bases lay in between. The CDR3 coding sequence is TGCAGTGCTAGAGATCCAGGGGTGAACACTGAAGCTTTCTTT. Protein sequence: CSARDPGVNTEAFF.

This clonotype was detected many times. V is TRBV11-2 and J is TRBJ1-5, with D hard to call. There are 16 residues in the CDR3. Between the trimmed V and J ends, which lost 5 bases and 0 bases, there was a span of 14 bases. CDR1 SGHAT and CDR2 FQNNGV come from the germline V gene. CDR3 sequence (DNA): TGTGCCAGCAGCATCCGTGGCGGCTATAGCAATCAGCCCCAGCATTTT. As protein: CASSIRGGYSNQPQHF.

This clonotype showed up many times. The genes are TRBV7-2 and TRBJ2-2; weak D call: TRBD1 (6 bases). CDR3 size: 15 residues. The V end lost 1 base, the J end lost 6 bases, and 12 bases lay between the germline ends. In germline, CDR1 is SGHTA, CDR2 FQGNSA. The CDR3 DNA reads TGTGCCAGCAGCTTAGTTATGTCAGGGGCCGGGGAGCTGTTTTTT. As protein: CASSLVMSGAGELFF.